The present T cell receptor beta chain was sequenced within a study of siplizumab effects on memory and regulatory T cells. The assay looked at 100,000 or so TCR templates in each sample. Generated by immunoSEQ multiplex PCR, the TCRdb table keeps only in-frame clones and is missing some. The sample holds 50,000 or so clones, over 85% seen once. Comments on this clone: As yet, its antigen is unknown.

The CDR3 totals 14 residues. Germline loops: CDR1 SEHNR, CDR2 FQNEAQ (reference sequence). With 4 bases removed from V and 0 bases from J, the gap between germline ends came to 9 bases. Study-wide results and caveats: Under siplizumab, an average around 68% of mappable alloreactive CD4+ clones were Treg-derived, compared with 26.9% in controls. Sequences below about 10^-5 frequency were poorly captured, limiting mapping of alloreactive clones. About 75-95% of proliferating CD4+ or CD8+ clones had no assignable naive or memory phenotype.

This chain uses TRBV7-9 with TRBJ2-5; D not certain. Source material: CD8+ T cells sorted from blood. The TCR originated in a human donor in good health. The CDR3 region has the DNA TGTGCCAGCAGCTCGTTGGTAGACCAAGAGACCCAGTACTTC. This translates into CASSSLVDQETQYF.